This TCR beta chain was obtained from a study of blood T cell repertoires in COVID-19. Overall study context: Samples taken during acute and convalescent COVID-19 were collected in the United States, Italy and Spain. T cells, B-cell-depleted T cells, or PBMCs provided the cDNA or gDNA that served as material.

In the authors' workflow: The assay estimated nucleated cells by amplifying reference gene primers. The repertoire was sequenced with immunoSEQ multiplex PCR; TCRdb's copy has only in-frame clones and lacks some. That table supplies the V and J calls and clone size; D and trimming were determined from the DNA. The top ten clones hold just under 1% of a sample with hundreds of thousands of clones, more than 75% of them seen once. Germline values: CDR1 LNHNV, CDR2 YYDKDF (reference sequence). CDR3 size: 16 residues. Trimming pared 3 bases from V and 2 bases from J, leaving 14 bases between. Specimen: peripheral blood. The TCR originated in a woman between 40 and 55 years old who had recovered from COVID-19. This rearrangement joins TRBV15 to TRBJ1-3, with D uncertain. DNA for the CDR3: TGTGCCACCAGCAGCGAGAGGGAAATGGCTGGAAACACCATATATTTT. Translating it yields CATSSEREMAGNTIYF.